This T cell receptor (beta chain) was recovered during a study of blood T cell repertoires in COVID-19. At the level of the study: Acute and convalescent COVID-19 samples came from the United States, Italy and Spain. PBMCs, B-cell-depleted T cells, or T cells were the source of the cDNA or gDNA that made up the material.

Per the original data handling: It was from reference gene primer amplification that nucleated cell counts were estimated. The table came from immunoSEQ multiplex PCR; TCRdb's copy has only in-frame clones and leaves some out. V and J calls and clone size are given by that table; D and trimming were obtained from the DNA. The sample lists roughly 190,000 clones; around nine tenths were seen once. This sequence originates from a man younger than 35 with active or convalescent COVID-19. Sequenced material: peripheral blood.

CDR3 region: CASSFGQGPLEQYF. As DNA, the CDR3 is TGTGCCAGCAGCTTCGGACAGGGCCCTCTCGAGCAGTACTTC. The chain combines TRBV5-8 with TRBJ2-7, with 8 positions matching TRBD1. The CDR3 totals 14 residues. After removal of 2 bases from V and 6 bases from J, the junction contained 7 bases not matched to a gene. Germline V CDR1 and CDR2: SGHTS, YDEGEE.